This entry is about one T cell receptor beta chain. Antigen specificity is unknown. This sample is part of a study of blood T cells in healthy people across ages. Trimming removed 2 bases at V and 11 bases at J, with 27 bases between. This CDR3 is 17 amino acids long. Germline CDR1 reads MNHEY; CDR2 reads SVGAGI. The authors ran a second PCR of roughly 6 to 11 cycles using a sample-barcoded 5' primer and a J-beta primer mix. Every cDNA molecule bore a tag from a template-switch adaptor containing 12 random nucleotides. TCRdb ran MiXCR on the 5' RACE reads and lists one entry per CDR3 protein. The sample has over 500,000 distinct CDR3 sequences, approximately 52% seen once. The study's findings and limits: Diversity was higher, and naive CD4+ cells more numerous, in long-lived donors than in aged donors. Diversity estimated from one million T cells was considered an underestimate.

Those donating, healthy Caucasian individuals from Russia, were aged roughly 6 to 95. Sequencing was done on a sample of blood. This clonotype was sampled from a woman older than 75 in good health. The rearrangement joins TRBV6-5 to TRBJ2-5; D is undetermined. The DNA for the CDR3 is TGTGCCAGCAGTTACACTCCCGTCGGGTTGGGGTACAATGAGCAGTACTTC. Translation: CASSYTPVGLGYNEQYF.